This T cell receptor (beta chain) appears in the sequencing data of a study of vaccination effects on CD4 cells after COVID-19. At the level of the study: The culture medium for 1.5 million to 2 million PBMC per well included 10 IU/ml IL-2 and around 10 ug/ml peptides.

Assay used: immunoSEQ multiplex PCR; TCRdb lists only in-frame clones, some missing. The sample lists fewer than 75,000 clones; 75% to 80% were seen once. Following culture for roughly 10 days, CD4+ T cells were isolated. IL-2 medium took the place of half the medium on both days 3 and 7. Regarding this clone: Antigen specificity is unknown.

The germline V gene has CDR1 MNHEY and CDR2 SVGAGI. This CDR3 comprises 11 residues. Trimming pared 7 bases from V and 3 bases from J, leaving 5 bases between. The specimen was CD4+ T cells from PBMCs cultured without peptide, collected before COVID-19 vaccination. The receptor comes from a human donor who received a COVID-19 vaccine. This sequence joins TRBV6-5 and TRBJ2-3; D is perhaps TRBD1 (5 bases). CDR3 residues: CASKGTDTQYF. CDR3 bases: TGTGCCAGCAAGGGGACAGATACGCAGTATTTT.